This T cell receptor beta chain was found in a study of blood T cell repertoires in COVID-19. On the study more broadly: The cDNA or gDNA used as material had been derived from T cells, B-cell-depleted T cells, or PBMCs.

Sequencing used immunoSEQ multiplex PCR; TCRdb keeps in-frame clones, though not all of them. This table holds about 310,000 clones, under 90% found once. Germline trimming cut 3 bases from V and 3 bases from J; bases unmatched to any gene: 5. Germline CDR1 is MDHEN and CDR2 is SYDVKM. This CDR3 region has 16 residues. The receptor's source is a woman aged 25-40 years with COVID-19, enrolled during active disease. This chain uses TRBV28 with TRBJ2-1, with 10 positions matching TRBD2. Sequencing was carried out using peripheral blood. The CDR3: CASSLFTSGNYNEQFF. The CDR3 nucleotides read TGTGCCAGCAGTTTGTTTACTAGCGGGAACTACAATGAGCAGTTCTTC. The complete variable domain, with remaining parts taken from reference TRBV28 and TRBJ2-1, reads DVKVTQSSRYLVKRTGEKVFLECVQDMDHENMFWYRQDPGLGLRLIYFSYDVKMKEKGDIPEGYSVSREKKERFSLILESASTNQTSMYLCASSLFTSGNYNEQFFGPGTRLTVL.